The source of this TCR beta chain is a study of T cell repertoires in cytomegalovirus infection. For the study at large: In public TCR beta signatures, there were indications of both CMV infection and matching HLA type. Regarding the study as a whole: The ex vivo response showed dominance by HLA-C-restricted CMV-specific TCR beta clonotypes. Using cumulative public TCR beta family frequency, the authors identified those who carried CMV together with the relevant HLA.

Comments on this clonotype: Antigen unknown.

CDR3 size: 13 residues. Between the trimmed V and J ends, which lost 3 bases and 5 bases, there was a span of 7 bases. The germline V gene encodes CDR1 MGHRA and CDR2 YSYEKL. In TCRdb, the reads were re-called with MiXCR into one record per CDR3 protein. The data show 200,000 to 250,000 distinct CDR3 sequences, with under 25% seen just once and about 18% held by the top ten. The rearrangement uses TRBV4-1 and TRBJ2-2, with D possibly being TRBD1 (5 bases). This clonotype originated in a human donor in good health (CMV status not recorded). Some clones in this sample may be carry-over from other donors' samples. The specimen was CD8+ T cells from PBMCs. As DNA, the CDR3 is TGCGCCAGCAGCCACTCAGGGACCGGGGAGCTGTTTTTT. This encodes CASSHSGTGELFF.